This entry lists 19 T cell receptor beta chains sequenced from one sample in a study of blood T cell repertoires in COVID-19. Sequenced by immunoSEQ multiplex PCR; TCRdb stores in-frame clones only, minus some. The repertoire has roughly 290,000 clones, around 89% of them found once; the top ten carry roughly 0.8%. Sequenced: peripheral blood. The receptors were sampled from a man aged 25 to 40 with acute or convalescent COVID-19.

The chain employs TRBV10-1 and TRBJ2-2; the match to TRBD1 covers 11 bases. This CDR3 is 15 amino acids long. The junction had 7 bases not matched to a gene; V was cut back by 6 bases and J by 7 bases. Germline V gene sequence: CDR1 WNHNN, CDR2 SYGVQD (reference sequence). CDR3 nucleotide sequence: TGCGCCAGCAGATCCGGGACAGGGGGATTCGGGGAGCTGTTTTTT. Protein sequence: CASRSGTGGFGELFF.

J is TRBJ2-3 and V is TRBV3-1 (or the pseudogene TRBV3-2), with 8 bases matching TRBD2. Looked up from germline, CDR1 is LGHDT and CDR2 is YNNKEL (reference sequence). The CDR3 covers 14 residues. After removal of 3 bases from V and 7 bases from J, the junction contained 6 bases not matched to a gene. The CDR3 DNA follows: TGTGCCAGCAGCCAGCGGGGGGAGGCTAATACGCAGTATTTT. Its protein is CASSQRGEANTQYF.

V gene TRBV6-2 or TRBV6-3 combines with J gene TRBJ1-4, with D possibly TRBD1 on 5 matching bases. V was shortened by 4 bases and J by 0 bases, with 15 bases between the two germline ends. The CDR3 is 17 residues long. Germline CDR1 and CDR2: MNHEY and SVGEGT. The CDR3 coding sequence is TGTGCCAGCAGTTTTGGAGGGGAGCTTGCAACTAATGAAAAACTGTTTTTT. It translates to CASSFGGELATNEKLFF.

The rearrangement links TRBV11-3 to TRBJ2-3, with TRBD1 matching over 9 bases. The CDR3 sequence is 13 residues long. Germline-derived CDR1 and CDR2 are SGHNT and YENEEA. Trimming at V came to 5 bases and at J to 5 bases, leaving 2 bases not matched to a gene. In nucleotides, the CDR3 is TGTGCCAGCAGCCCGGGACAGGGAGATACGCAGTATTTT. Amino acids: CASSPGQGDTQYF. The variable domain in full, with the rest retrieved from reference TRBV11-3 and TRBJ2-3, is EAGVVQSPRYKIIEKKQPVAFWCNPISGHNTLYWYLQNLGQGPELLIRYENEEAVDDSQLPKDRFSAERLKGVDSTLKIQPAELGDSAVYLCASSPGQGDTQYFGPGTRLTVL.

This chain joins TRBV28 and TRBJ2-1; TRBD1 matches 8 bases. Germline lookup yields CDR1 MDHEN and CDR2 SYDVKM. V was pared by 6 bases and J by 8 bases, with 9 bases of the junction left unmatched. The length of the CDR3 is 14 residues. The CDR3 region is CASRVQGVFDEQFF. The DNA for the CDR3 is TGTGCCAGCAGGGTACAGGGGGTTTTCGATGAGCAGTTCTTC.

V is TRBV5-1 and J is TRBJ2-1, with D maybe TRBD2 (6 bases). CDR1 and CDR2 (germline): SGHRS, YFSETQ. This CDR3 is 15 amino acids long. The germline V and J ends were trimmed by 3 bases and 5 bases, with 15 bases remaining between them. The CDR3 coding sequence is TGCGCCAGCAGCTCGGAGGGACCGAAAAACAATGAGCAGTTCTTC. Its protein is CASSSEGPKNNEQFF.

The gene calls are TRBV19 and TRBJ1-2, with D perhaps matching TRBD1 (5 bases). The CDR3 sequence is 14 residues long. CDR1 LNHDA and CDR2 SQIVND come from the germline V gene (reference sequence). V lost 5 bases and J lost 4, with 14 bases in between. DNA for the CDR3: TGTGCCAGTAGTGGAACCCCGGGGGTCTATGGCTACACCTTC. Protein: CASSGTPGVYGYTF.

This sequence joins TRBV27 and TRBJ1-5; tentative D call: TRBD1 (6 bases). Germline V gene lookup returns CDR1 MNHEY and CDR2 SMNVEV (reference sequence). The V and J ends lost 6 bases and 6 bases respectively, with 33 bases between them. The CDR3 covers 20 residues. CDR3 DNA: TGTGCCAGCAGCCCATGGGCGGAGTCTACAGGGAGTGGTATCAGTCAGCCCCAGCATTTT. It specifies CASSPWAESTGSGISQPQHF.

This clone was found a few times. J is TRBJ2-7 and V is TRBV3-1 (or the pseudogene TRBV3-2), with 8 bases that match TRBD2. CDR3 size: 13 residues. The V gene's germline CDR1 is LGHDT and CDR2 YNNKEL (reference sequence). Trimming at V came to 4 bases and at J to 6 bases, leaving 5 bases not matched to a gene. CDR3 sequence: CASSPRTSIEQYF. The CDR3 DNA reads TGTGCCAGCAGCCCCCGGACTAGCATCGAGCAGTACTTC.

This clone was observed a few times. The chain recombines TRBV29-1 with TRBJ1-4; no definite D call. Between the trimmed V and J ends, which lost 4 bases and 7 bases, there was a span of 13 bases. The V gene's germline CDR1 is SQVTM and CDR2 ANQGSEA. This CDR3 spans 13 amino acids. The CDR3 region has the DNA TGCAGCGTTGCGCAGCTAGCGGGTGAAAAACTGTTTTTT. Translation gives CSVAQLAGEKLFF.

This clone was seen at least ten times. The rearrangement links TRBV9 to TRBJ1-3, with 8 nucleotides matching TRBD1. The CDR3 has 17 amino acids. J lost 0 bases, V lost 4 bases, and 9 bases had no gene match. CDR1 and CDR2 from the germline V gene are SGDLS and YYNGEE. Written as DNA, the CDR3 is TGTGCCAGCAGCACCGGGACAGGATTCAGCTCTGGAAACACCATATATTTT. As protein: CASSTGTGFSSGNTIYF.

The chain employs TRBV7-8 and TRBJ1-6, with D possibly TRBD1 on 5 matching bases. The CDR3 runs to 14 residues. Looked up from germline, CDR1 is SGHVS and CDR2 is FQNEAQ. Trimming took 5 bases from V and 16 from J, leaving 21 bases between them. The CDR3 sequence: CASSAGLLPSHLHF. CDR3 DNA: TGTGCCAGCAGCGCAGGGCTGCTCCCCTCGCATCTCCACTTT.

The chain is built from TRBV7-3 and TRBJ2-1, with D maybe TRBD1 (6 bases). Trimming left V 5 bases short and J 6 bases short, with 11 bases between. Germline loops: CDR1 SGHTA, CDR2 FQGTGA. The CDR3 has 13 residues. This CDR3 reads CASSIGGVNEQFF. The CDR3 bases are TGTGCCAGCAGCATAGGGGGAGTCAATGAGCAGTTCTTC.

The chain is built from TRBV5-1 and TRBJ2-2, with D possibly being TRBD2 (5 bases). This CDR3 has 15 amino acids. The germline V gene has CDR1 SGHRS and CDR2 YFSETQ. The germline V and J ends were trimmed by 2 bases and 6 bases, with 14 bases remaining between them. The CDR3 reads CASSFTTGGPGELFF. The CDR3, as DNA: TGCGCCAGCAGCTTCACTACCGGCGGGCCCGGGGAGCTGTTTTTT.

This chain links TRBV5-8 with TRBJ2-1, with 7 bases identical to TRBD2. In germline, CDR1 is SGHTS, CDR2 YDEGEE. The junction had 7 bases not matched to a gene; V was cut back by 4 bases and J by 0 bases. This CDR3 spans 16 amino acids. The CDR3 is CASSKGRGSSYNEQFF. CDR3 bases: TGTGCCAGCAGCAAGGGGCGGGGGAGCTCCTACAATGAGCAGTTCTTC.

The V gene is TRBV28, the J gene TRBJ1-1; weak D call: TRBD1 (5 bases). Trimming removed 6 bases from V and 0 bases from J, with 11 bases in between. CDR1 is MDHEN, CDR2 SYDVKM, per germline. CDR3 length equals 14 residues. In DNA form, the CDR3 reads TGTGCCAGCAGCTCCGGGACTCTGAACACTGAAGCTTTCTTT. Its protein is CASSSGTLNTEAFF. The full variable domain, completed using reference TRBV28 and TRBJ1-1, is DVKVTQSSRYLVKRTGEKVFLECVQDMDHENMFWYRQDPGLGLRLIYFSYDVKMKEKGDIPEGYSVSREKKERFSLILESASTNQTSMYLCASSSGTLNTEAFFGQGTRLTVV.

V usage is TRBV4-2 and J usage is TRBJ2-4; D not certain. V was pared by 0 bases and J by 0 bases, with 3 bases between. CDR1 is LGHNA and CDR2 is YNFKEQ in the germline V gene. This CDR3 has 14 residues. CDR3 nucleotide sequence: TGTGCCAGCAGCCAAGACATAGCCAAAAACATTCAGTACTTC. Translation gives CASSQDIAKNIQYF.

In its sample, this clone was seen a few times. J is TRBJ1-2 and V is TRBV15; perhaps TRBD1 as D (6 bases). With 0 bases removed from V and 7 bases from J, the gap between germline ends came to 12 bases. Germline V CDR1 and CDR2: LNHNV, YYDKDF (reference sequence). The CDR3 is made up of 14 amino acids. CDR3 region: CATSREGGALGYTF. CDR3 coding DNA: TGTGCCACCAGCAGAGAGGGGGGGGCTCTTGGCTACACCTTC. Using reference TRBV15 and TRBJ1-2 for the parts outside the CDR3, the full variable domain is DAMVIQNPRYQVTQFGKPVTLSCSQTLNHNVMYWYQQKSSQAPKLLFHYYDKDFNNEADTPDNFQSRRPNTSFCFLDIRSPGLGDTAMYLCATSREGGALGYTFGSGTRLTVV.

This sequence joins TRBV28 and TRBJ1-2; D gene unclear. The CDR3 covers 11 residues. Trimming removed 8 bases from V and 8 bases from J, with 12 bases in between. Germline CDR1 reads MDHEN; CDR2 reads SYDVKM. CDR3 region: CASSTEEGYTF. In DNA form, the CDR3 reads TGTGCCAGCTCAACCGAGGAGGGCTACACCTTC.